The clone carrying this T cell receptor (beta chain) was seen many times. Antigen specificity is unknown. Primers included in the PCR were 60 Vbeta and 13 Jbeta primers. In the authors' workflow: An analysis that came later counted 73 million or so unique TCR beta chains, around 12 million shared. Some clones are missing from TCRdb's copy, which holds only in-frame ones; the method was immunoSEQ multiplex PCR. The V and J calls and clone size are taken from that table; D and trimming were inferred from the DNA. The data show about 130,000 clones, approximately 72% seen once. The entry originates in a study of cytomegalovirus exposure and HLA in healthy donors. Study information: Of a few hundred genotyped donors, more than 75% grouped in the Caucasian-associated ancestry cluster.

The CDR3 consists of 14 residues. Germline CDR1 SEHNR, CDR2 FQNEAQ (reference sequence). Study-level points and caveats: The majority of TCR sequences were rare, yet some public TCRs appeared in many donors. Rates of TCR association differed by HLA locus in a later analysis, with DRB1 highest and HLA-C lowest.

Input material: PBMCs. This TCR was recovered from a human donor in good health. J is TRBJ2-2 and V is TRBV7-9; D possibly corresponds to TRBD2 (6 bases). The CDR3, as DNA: TGTGCTTCCCACGGGGCGGGAAGGTCCGGGGAGCTGTTTTTT. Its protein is CASHGAGRSGELFF.